This record concerns one T cell receptor (beta chain) sequence. Its antigen is unidentified. The data stem from a study of response to subunit inactivated influenza vaccine. Overall study results and limits: Authors suggested seasonal influenza vaccinations each recruit few new T cells.

MiXCR was run by TCRdb on the RT-PCR reads, yielding one entry per CDR3 protein. The sample shows 450,000 to 500,000 distinct CDR3 sequences, approximately 9.9% of them seen only once. The CDR3 covers 15 residues. V was shortened by 7 bases and J by 5 bases, with 18 bases between the two germline ends. The germline V gene has CDR1 MNHNS and CDR2 SASEGT. This receptor was identified in a man aged 50 or older who received an inactivated influenza vaccine. Sequenced here: PBMCs from blood, sampled about 40 days after vaccination. The chain couples TRBV6-1 to TRBJ1-5; a possible D gene is TRBD1 (6 bases). The CDR3 nucleotides are TGTGCCAGCAACGTTTTTACAGGGCGGGATCAGCCCCAGCATTTT. Translation: CASNVFTGRDQPQHF.